These T cell receptor beta chains were read from a single sample in a study of cytotoxic CD8 clonotypes in ibrutinib-treated CLL. TCRdb keeps only in-frame clones here, not all; method: immunoSEQ multiplex PCR. Counted here are 110,000 to 150,000 clones, roughly three quarters occurring once; the ten biggest clones make up approximately 5.1%. This specimen consisted of PBMCs, obtained after 24 months of ibrutinib treatment. All receptors derive from a human donor with chronic lymphocytic leukemia. Each CDR3 is given with its conserved first and last residue. D genes are given only for firm matches. Not every row has a clone size; where given, it reads once, few, many or a size class.

cdr3_aa,cdr3_nt,d_call,v_call,j_call,clone_size
CASSLWGGAADNSPLHF,TGTGCCAGCAGCTTATGGGGTGGGGCAGCGGATAATTCACCCCTCCACTTT,NA,TRBV7-2,TRBJ1-6,NA
CASGQAHSPLHF,TGTGCCAGCGGACAGGCCCATTCACCCCTCCACTTT,TRBD1,TRBV28,TRBJ1-6,NA
CASSLAPAGASSGNTIYF,TGCGCCAGCAGCTTGGCCCCAGCGGGAGCCAGCTCTGGAAACACCATATATTTT,NA,TRBV5-1,TRBJ1-3,once
CASSFLSSYEQYF,TGTGCCAGCAGTTTCCTTAGCTCCTACGAGCAGTACTTC,NA,TRBV27,TRBJ2-7,NA
CASSPGGVRETQYF,TGTGCCAGCAGCCCCGGGGGGGTGCGGGAGACCCAGTACTTC,TRBD2,TRBV11-2,TRBJ2-5,NA
CARTRGGGYTF,TGTGCCCGCACCAGAGGCGGCGGCTACACCTTC,NA,TRBV25-1,TRBJ1-2,NA
CASSRDRPYNEQFF,TGTGCCAGCAGCCGGGACAGGCCGTACAATGAGCAGTTCTTC,TRBD1,TRBV7-8,TRBJ2-1,few
CASSLGPGRRNTIYF,TGCGCCAGCAGCTTGGGGCCGGGACGGAGAAACACCATATATTTT,NA,TRBV5-1,TRBJ1-3,NA
CASSYGDGGVEQYF,TGTGCCAGCAGTTACGGGGACGGGGGTGTGGAGCAGTACTTC,NA,TRBV6-5,TRBJ2-7,NA
CASSQPGGRRETQYF,TGTGCCAGCAGCCAGCCAGGGGGAAGGAGGGAGACCCAGTACTTC,TRBD1,TRBV7-2,TRBJ2-5,once
CASSFSNNQPQHF,TGTGCCAGCAGTTTTTCCAACAATCAGCCCCAGCATTTT,NA,TRBV28,TRBJ1-5,once
CATREDPGLAGVGELFF,TGTGCCACCAGGGAGGATCCCGGACTAGCGGGAGTGGGGGAGCTGTTTTTT,TRBD2,TRBV15,TRBJ2-2,NA
CASRDTTGPAYGYTF,TGTGCCAGCAGGGACACGACAGGGCCAGCCTATGGCTACACCTTC,TRBD1,TRBV6-1,TRBJ1-2,NA
CASSPQGMNTEAFF,TGTGCCAGCAGCCCTCAGGGCATGAACACTGAAGCTTTCTTT,NA,TRBV7-9,TRBJ1-1,NA
CASSPRLAGELNTGELFF,TGTGCCAGCAGCCCCCGACTAGCGGGAGAATTGAACACCGGGGAGCTGTTTTTT,TRBD2,TRBV7-3,TRBJ2-2,NA
CASSLAKGLNEKLFF,TGCGCCAGCAGCTTGGCCAAGGGGCTCAATGAAAAACTGTTTTTT,NA,TRBV5-1,TRBJ1-4,few
CASSLTLNTEAFF,TGTGCCAGCAGCTTAACACTGAACACTGAAGCTTTCTTT,NA,TRBV7-3,TRBJ1-1,NA
CASSRTSGQKGRGEQFF,TGTGCCAGCAGCCGCACCTCGGGACAGAAGGGCCGGGGTGAGCAGTTCTTC,TRBD1,TRBV7-6,TRBJ2-1,NA
CASSPGLARTGELFF,TGTGCCAGCAGCCCTGGACTAGCTCGAACCGGGGAGCTGTTTTTT,TRBD2,TRBV7-6,TRBJ2-2,few
CASSPSAGQNQPQHF,TGTGCCAGCAGCCCCAGCGCAGGGCAAAATCAGCCCCAGCATTTT,NA,TRBV11-1,TRBJ1-5,NA
CASTEVVSVGDTQYF,TGTGCCAGCACCGAGGTGGTCTCCGTGGGGGATACGCAGTATTTT,NA,TRBV2,TRBJ2-3,NA
CASSPGWGIGGNQPQHF,TGTGCCAGCAGCCCCGGGTGGGGGATCGGGGGCAATCAGCCCCAGCATTTT,NA,TRBV7-9,TRBJ1-5,few
CASSLGRASYEQYF,TGTGCCAGCAGCTTAGGTAGGGCCTCCTACGAGCAGTACTTC,NA,TRBV7-2,TRBJ2-7,NA
CASSPSYNSPLHF,TGTGCCAGCAGCCCCTCCTATAATTCACCCCTCCACTTT,NA,TRBV27,TRBJ1-6,NA
CASSGPLVGYTF,TGTGCCAGCTCGGGGCCTTTAGTTGGCTACACCTTC,NA,TRBV28,TRBJ1-2,NA
CASSRGTVNTEAFF,TGTGCCAGCAGCCGTGGGACGGTGAACACTGAAGCTTTCTTT,NA,TRBV6-5,TRBJ1-1,once
CASSPVITGSLNTGELFF,TGTGCCAGCTCACCTGTAATTACAGGTTCTCTTAACACCGGGGAGCTGTTTTTT,NA,TRBV18,TRBJ2-2,NA
CAISPLLAPVTDTQYF,TGTGCCATCAGCCCCCTCTTAGCGCCCGTCACAGATACGCAGTATTTT,NA,TRBV10-3,TRBJ2-3,NA
CASSLGWEKLFF,TGTGCCAGCAGCTTAGGTTGGGAAAAACTGTTTTTT,NA,TRBV7-8,TRBJ1-4,once
CASSFRTVGLRNSPLHF,TGCGCCAGCAGCTTTCGGACTGTCGGGCTTCGTAATTCACCCCTCCACTTT,NA,TRBV5-1,TRBJ1-6,NA